Listed below are T cell receptor beta chains from one sample, sequenced in a study of blood T cells in healthy people across ages. One entry per CDR3 protein, called by TCRdb with MiXCR from the 5' RACE reads. The sample carries fewer than 950,000 distinct CDR3 sequences, under 40% recorded once. Input material: blood. The receptors shown here come from a young man in good health. The conserved cysteine and the conserved F or W are not part of the CDR3 here. Each record gives: V gene, J gene, CDR3 protein.

TRBV12-3/TRBV12-4	TRBJ1-4	ASRLTAKNEKLF
TRBV5-1	TRBJ2-3	ASSLRGTAIGTDTQY
TRBV29-1	TRBJ1-1	SVKTGFGAF
TRBV25-1	TRBJ2-1	ASSEPQGDRWNEQF
TRBV29-1	TRBJ1-2	SVDQGYGYT
TRBV20-1	TRBJ1-4	SATDTGGEKLF
TRBV7-6	TRBJ2-7	ASSSSGFVGEQY
TRBV12-3/TRBV12-4	TRBJ1-2	ASSRARENYGYT
TRBV20-1	NA	SASSGGRETQY
TRBV25-1	TRBJ2-5	ASSEYGGQETQY
TRBV7-9	TRBJ1-2	ASSFQGNRANYGYI
TRBV4-1	TRBJ1-2	ASSQDNRAGYT
TRBV11-1	TRBJ2-5	ASSLRRHLGLAAPAKETQY
TRBV30	TRBJ1-6	AWSPGRPLH
TRBV5-6	TRBJ1-4	ASSLGVNEKLF
TRBV7-2	TRBJ2-5	ASSRGLSETQY
TRBV11-3	TRBJ2-2	ASVGPDRRGTGELF
TRBV28	TRBJ1-2	AGSDQGMDGYT
TRBV5-1	TRBJ1-2	ASWDRDGYNYGYT
TRBV2	TRBJ2-1	ASSEIRDGLDEQF